This T cell receptor (beta chain) was documented in a study of read filtering for tumor transcriptome and immune sequencing. From roughly 390 ng of RNA, a library with molecular barcoded alpha/delta and beta/gamma adaptors was made. Using its own MiXCR run on the reads, TCRdb lists one record per CDR3 protein. The sample gives approximately 140,000 distinct CDR3 sequences, approximately 13% of which show up once; 8% to 9% is in the top ten. Trimming took 2 bases from V and 6 from J; bases not matched to a gene: 6. Germline V lookup: CDR1 SGHTA, CDR2 FQGTGA. The CDR3 extends over 17 amino acids. The sequencing input was a population of CD138-negative cells sorted from bone marrow. The chain joins TRBV7-3 to TRBJ2-1, with 14 bases aligning to TRBD2. This TCR came from a donor at least 40 years old with multiple myeloma. CDR3 loop: CASSLWTSGRTVNEQFF. CDR3 in DNA: TGTGCCAGCAGCTTATGGACTAGCGGGAGGACGGTCAATGAGCAGTTCTTC.